Listed below are T cell receptor beta chains from one sample, sequenced in a study of T cells in Graves' hyperthyroidism and ophthalmopathy. TCRdb processed the multiplex PCR reads anew with MiXCR; each CDR3 protein has one entry. This table has 300,000 to 450,000 distinct CDR3 sequences, roughly a sixth appearing once. The specimen sequenced was blood. The receptors originated from a young woman with Graves' hyperthyroidism that later progressed to Graves' ophthalmopathy. Both conserved end residues are part of each CDR3. The D gene is left open where the match is weak. Clone size is stated in some rows and not others, as once, few, many or a class when expanded.

TRBJ2-5	TRBD1	many	TRBV6-2/TRBV6-3	TGTGCCAGCAGTTACCTCCGGGACAGAGGAAGAGGGGACCAAGAGACCCAGTACTTC	CASSYLRDRGRGDQETQYF
TRBJ2-7	TRBD1	-	TRBV7-8	TGTGCCAGCTCCCAGGGGGTCTCCTACGAGCAGTACTTC	CASSQGVSYEQYF
TRBJ2-1	TRBD2	few	TRBV20-1	TGCAGTGCTAGACCCGGGACTAGGAACAATGAGCAGTTCTTC	CSARPGTRNNEQFF
TRBJ2-5	-	few	TRBV6-5	TGTGCCAGCAGTTATATGGGGTCCCAGACCCAGTACTTC	CASSYMGSQTQYF
TRBJ2-5	TRBD1	-	TRBV27	TGTGCCAGCAGTTTATATGGGGACAGGGGGGACCAAGAGACCCAGTACTTC	CASSLYGDRGDQETQYF
TRBJ2-1	TRBD2	-	TRBV11-2	TGTGCCAGCAGCCACTCTAGCGGAGGAGGTGAACAGTTCTTC	CASSHSSGGGEQFF
TRBJ2-5	-	-	TRBV3-1	TGTGCCAGCAGCGCGTATGGACTCACGGGGGAGACCCAGTACTTC	CASSAYGLTGETQYF
TRBJ2-7	-	-	TRBV7-8	TGTGCCAGCAGCAGGGCCGCTCAGGGGTACGAGCAGTACTTC	CASSRAAQGYEQYF
TRBJ1-5	-	many	TRBV24-1	TGTGCCACCCAAACAGGGTCCAATCAGCCCCAGCATTTT	CATQTGSNQPQHF
TRBJ1-1	-	many	TRBV7-8	TGTGCCAGCAGCTTAGAGGCTTATATGAACACTGAAGCTTTCTTT	CASSLEAYMNTEAFF
TRBJ1-2	-	many	TRBV30	TGTGCCTGGAGTATGGGGATCGGCTACACCTTC	CAWSMGIGYTF
TRBJ2-5	TRBD2	many	TRBV6-1	TGTGCCAGCAGTTCACTTGGGACTAGTGAGACCCAGTACTTC	CASSSLGTSETQYF
TRBJ2-7	-	few	TRBV12-3/TRBV12-4	TGTGCCAGCTGCCTCCCGGGCTCCTACGAGCAGTACTTC	CASCLPGSYEQYF
TRBJ2-2	TRBD2	-	TRBV25-1	TGTGCCAGCAGGCCCGCACCAGGGACTAGCGGGAGGGCCGGGGAGCTGTTTTTT	CASRPAPGTSGRAGELFF
TRBJ2-5	-	many	TRBV28	TGTGCCAGCAGTTTTCGCCAGATCCAAGAGACCCAGTACTTC	CASSFRQIQETQYF
TRBJ2-7	TRBD1	-	TRBV12-3/TRBV12-4	TGTGCCAGCAGTCGTGGGACAGGGCGGACCTACGAGCAGTACTTC	CASSRGTGRTYEQYF
TRBJ2-2	TRBD1	-	TRBV18	TGTGCCAGCTTAACAGGGGCGAACACCGGGGAGCTGTTTTTT	CASLTGANTGELFF
TRBJ1-1	TRBD1	few	TRBV19	TGTGCCAGTAGTCTCTCAAAGACAGGGGGCACTGAAGCTTTCTTT	CASSLSKTGGTEAFF
TRBJ1-6	-	few	TRBV6-1	TGTGCCAGCACCCGAACCGGGAGACATAATTCACCCCTCCACTTT	CASTRTGRHNSPLHF
TRBJ2-1	TRBD2	many	TRBV6-2/TRBV6-3	TGTGCCAGCAGCCAAAACCGAGCGGGGCTACCCTACAATGAGCAGTTCTTC	CASSQNRAGLPYNEQFF
TRBJ2-7	-	many	TRBV28	TGTGCCAGCAGTCTTAAGCGGGCCGACTCCTACGAGCAGTACTTC	CASSLKRADSYEQYF
TRBJ1-1	-	many	TRBV28	TGTGCCAGCAGTTTGCAGAGCATGAACACTGAAGCTTTCTTT	CASSLQSMNTEAFF
TRBJ2-5	TRBD2	many	TRBV27	TGTGCCAGCAGCCGGGGGGAGCTAGCGGGACAAGAGACCCAGTACTTC	CASSRGELAGQETQYF
TRBJ1-1	-	many	TRBV27	TGTGCCAGCAGTTTCTCGGTACAGGGCGCGTACACTGAAGCTTTCTTT	CASSFSVQGAYTEAFF
TRBJ1-1	-	many	TRBV30	TGTGCCTGGGGTGTCGACACTGAAGCTTTCTTT	CAWGVDTEAFF
TRBJ2-7	-	-	TRBV19	TGTGCCAGTAGTAAAAGGCGGGACAGTATGACCTACGAGCAGTACTTC	CASSKRRDSMTYEQYF
TRBJ1-4	TRBD1	-	TRBV7-9	TGTGCCAGCAGCTTAGCAGACAGGGGATGGTCTAATGAAAAACTGTTTTTT	CASSLADRGWSNEKLFF
TRBJ2-7	-	-	TRBV20-1	TGCAGTGCTAGAGCCACCTTCTCCTACGAGCAGTACTTC	CSARATFSYEQYF
TRBJ1-6	-	many	TRBV28	TGTGCCAGCAGCAGGGAAAATAATTCACCCCTCCACTTT	CASSRENNSPLHF
TRBJ2-5	TRBD1	many	TRBV2	TGTGCCAGCAGAGGACAGGGGGCAGAGACCCAGTACTTC	CASRGQGAETQYF
TRBJ2-2	-	many	TRBV28	TGTGCCAGCAGTCGGGACACCGGGGAGCTGTTTTTT	CASSRDTGELFF
TRBJ1-4	-	many	TRBV7-9	TGTGCCAGCAGCTTAGTCGGGGGTACAACTAATGAAAAACTGTTTTTT	CASSLVGGTTNEKLFF
TRBJ1-4	-	many	TRBV12-3/TRBV12-4	TGTGCCAGCAGTTTAGGACAGGAGGGAAAACTGTTTTTT	CASSLGQEGKLFF
TRBJ2-6	-	-	TRBV25-1	TGTGCCAGCTCGAGGGGAGGTTTTTCGTTCGGGGCCAACGTCCTGACTTTC	CASSRGGFSFGANVLTF
TRBJ1-2	-	many	TRBV7-9	TGTGCCAGCAGCCCCACAATGGGGGAAGGAGGCTACACCTTC	CASSPTMGEGGYTF
TRBJ1-2	-	-	TRBV7-9	TGTGCCAGCAGCCCTGACAGCTACTATGGCTACACCTTC	CASSPDSYYGYTF
TRBJ2-3	TRBD2	many	TRBV27	TGTGCCAGCGCCAGTAGCGGGATGGGCACAGATACGCAGTATTTT	CASASSGMGTDTQYF
TRBJ2-1	-	many	TRBV12-3/TRBV12-4	TGTGCCAGCAGTTTAGCTCCAAGTCCCTACAATGAGCAGTTCTTC	CASSLAPSPYNEQFF
TRBJ1-1	-	many	TRBV20-1	TGCAGTGCTAGAGTGGGGGGCGTGAACACTGAAGCTTTCTTT	CSARVGGVNTEAFF
TRBJ2-5	TRBD2	-	TRBV27	TGTGCCAGCAGCCGAGGACTAGCGGGAGGATTTCAAGAGACCCAGTACTTC	CASSRGLAGGFQETQYF
TRBJ2-7	-	many	TRBV10-3	TGTGCCACCCGCATCCCGAACTCCTACGAGCAGTACTTC	CATRIPNSYEQYF
TRBJ1-1	-	many	TRBV3-1	TGTGCCAGCAGTTCGGGGGGGTGGGGAAACACTGAAGCTTTCTTT	CASSSGGWGNTEAFF
TRBJ2-7	TRBD2	few	TRBV20-1	TGCAGTGCTAGAGTAGCGGGGAGACCCTACGAGCAGTACTTC	CSARVAGRPYEQYF
TRBJ2-7	-	many	TRBV28	TGTGCCAGCAGTTTGGTGACGGAGAGCTCCTACGAGCAGTACTTC	CASSLVTESSYEQYF
TRBJ2-7	TRBD2	many	TRBV5-8	TGTGCCAGCAGCGTGAGACTAGCGGGCGAGCAGTACTTC	CASSVRLAGEQYF
TRBJ2-7	TRBD2	many	TRBV7-8	TGTGCCAGCAGCTCACAACACCGGACTAGCGGGAGGGAGCAGTACTTC	CASSSQHRTSGREQYF
TRBJ2-2	TRBD1	few	TRBV6-1	TGTGCCAGCAGCCTCGACAGGGGGCTTGTCGGGGAGCTGTTTTTT	CASSLDRGLVGELFF
TRBJ2-7	TRBD1	many	TRBV7-6	TGTGCCAGCAGCCCGGACAGGGCCAACTACGAGCAGTACTTC	CASSPDRANYEQYF
TRBJ1-5	TRBD1	few	TRBV7-8	TGTGCCAGCAGCTTAGGGCCATCCGGGACAGGTTATTATAGCAATCAGCCCCAGCATTTT	CASSLGPSGTGYYSNQPQHF